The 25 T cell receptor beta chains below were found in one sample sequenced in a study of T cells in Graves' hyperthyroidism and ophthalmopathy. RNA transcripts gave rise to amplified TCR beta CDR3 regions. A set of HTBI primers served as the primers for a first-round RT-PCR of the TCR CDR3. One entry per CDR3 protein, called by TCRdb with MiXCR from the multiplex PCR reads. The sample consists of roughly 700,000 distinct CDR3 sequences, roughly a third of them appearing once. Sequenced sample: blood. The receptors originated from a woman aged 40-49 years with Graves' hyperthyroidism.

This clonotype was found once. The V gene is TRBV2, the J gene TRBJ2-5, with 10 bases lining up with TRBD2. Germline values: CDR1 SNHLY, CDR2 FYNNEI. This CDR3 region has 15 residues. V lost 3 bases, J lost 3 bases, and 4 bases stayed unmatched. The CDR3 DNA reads TGTGCCAGCAGTGATCAACTAGCGGGGAAAGAGACCCAGTACTTC. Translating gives CASSDQLAGKETQYF.

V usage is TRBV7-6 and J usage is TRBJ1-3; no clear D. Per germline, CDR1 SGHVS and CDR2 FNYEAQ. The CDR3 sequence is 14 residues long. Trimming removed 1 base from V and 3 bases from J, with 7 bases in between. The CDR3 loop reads CASSLESFGNTIYF. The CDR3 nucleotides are TGTGCCAGCAGCTTAGAGAGCTTTGGAAACACCATATATTTT.

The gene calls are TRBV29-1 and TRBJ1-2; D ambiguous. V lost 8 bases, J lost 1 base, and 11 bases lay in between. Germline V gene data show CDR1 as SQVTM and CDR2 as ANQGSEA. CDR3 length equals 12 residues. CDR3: CSFGRINYGYTF. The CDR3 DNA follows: TGCAGCTTTGGACGGATTAACTATGGCTACACCTTC.

DNA of the CDR3: TGTGCCAGCAGCTTGAACCCCTCTGGAAACACCATATATTTT. Translated, it gives CASSLNPSGNTIYF. V and J are TRBV5-4 and TRBJ1-3; D unclear. Germline-derived CDR1 and CDR2 are SGHNT and YYREEE (reference sequence). The CDR3 spans 14 residues. Trimming pared 1 base from V and 0 bases from J, leaving 5 bases between.

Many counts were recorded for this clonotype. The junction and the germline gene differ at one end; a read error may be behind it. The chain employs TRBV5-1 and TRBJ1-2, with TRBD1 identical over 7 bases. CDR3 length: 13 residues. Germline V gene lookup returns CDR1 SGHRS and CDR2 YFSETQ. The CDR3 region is CASSLAQGDGYTF. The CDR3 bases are TGTGCCAGCAGCTTAGCTCAGGGGGATGGCTACACCTTC.

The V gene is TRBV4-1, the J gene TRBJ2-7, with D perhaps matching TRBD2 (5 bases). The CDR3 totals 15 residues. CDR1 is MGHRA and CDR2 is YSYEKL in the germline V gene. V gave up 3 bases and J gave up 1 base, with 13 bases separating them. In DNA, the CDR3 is TGCGCCAGCAGCCAGGCGGACTTGCCATCCTACGAGCAGTACTTC. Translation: CASSQADLPSYEQYF.

The DNA for the CDR3 is TGCAGTGCCGCCGCGATACAGGCGAGGGGCAATCAGCCCCAGCATTTT. Amino acid sequence: CSAAAIQARGNQPQHF. The chain uses TRBV20-1 and TRBJ1-5, with D possibly matching TRBD1 (5 bases). Trimming stripped 6 bases from V and 2 bases from J, with 20 bases between. From germline, CDR1 is DFQATT and CDR2 SNEGSKA (reference sequence). This CDR3 is built from 16 residues.

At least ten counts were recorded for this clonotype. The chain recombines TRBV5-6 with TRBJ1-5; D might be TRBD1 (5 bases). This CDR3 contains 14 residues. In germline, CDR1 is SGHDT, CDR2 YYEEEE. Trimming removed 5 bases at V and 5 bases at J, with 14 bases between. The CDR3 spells CASRRAGVDQPQHF. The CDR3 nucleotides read TGTGCCAGCAGGCGGGCGGGGGTTGATCAGCCCCAGCATTTT.

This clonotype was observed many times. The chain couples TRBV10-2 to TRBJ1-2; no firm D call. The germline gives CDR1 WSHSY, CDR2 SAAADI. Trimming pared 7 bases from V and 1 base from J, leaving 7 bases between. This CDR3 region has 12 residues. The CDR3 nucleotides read TGCGCCAGCAAAGAGGGTAACTATGGCTACACCTTC. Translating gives CASKEGNYGYTF.

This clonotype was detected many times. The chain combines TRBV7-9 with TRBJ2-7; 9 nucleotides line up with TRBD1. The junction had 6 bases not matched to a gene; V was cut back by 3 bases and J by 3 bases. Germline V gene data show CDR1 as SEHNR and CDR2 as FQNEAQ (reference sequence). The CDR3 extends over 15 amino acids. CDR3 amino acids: CASSLGGTGLYEQYF. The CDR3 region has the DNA TGTGCCAGCAGCTTGGGCGGGACAGGGCTCTACGAGCAGTACTTC. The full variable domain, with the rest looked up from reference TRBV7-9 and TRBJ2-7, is DTGVSQNPRHKITKRGQNVTFRCDPISEHNRLYWYRQTLGQGPEFLTYFQNEAQLEKSRLLSDRFSAERPKGSFSTLEIQRTEQGDSAMYLCASSLGGTGLYEQYFGPGTRLTVT.

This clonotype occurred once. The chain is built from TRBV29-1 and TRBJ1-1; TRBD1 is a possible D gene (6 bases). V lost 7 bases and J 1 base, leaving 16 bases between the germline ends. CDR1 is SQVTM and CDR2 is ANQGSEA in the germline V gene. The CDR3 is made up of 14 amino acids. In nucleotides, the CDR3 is TGCAGCGCTGGGGGGACAACGGCGAACACTGAAGCTTTCTTT. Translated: CSAGGTTANTEAFF.

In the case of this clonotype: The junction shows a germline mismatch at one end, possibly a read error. The CDR3 sequence is CASQTGFDATEAFF. CDR3 DNA sequence: TGTGCCAGCCAGACAGGTTTCGACGCCACTGAAGCTTTCTTT. This sequence joins TRBV10-2 and TRBJ1-1; possible D gene TRBD1, 6 bases. Per germline, CDR1 WSHSY and CDR2 SAAADI. This CDR3 has 14 residues.

This CDR3 is CASSFPGGGETQYF. In DNA, the CDR3 is TGTGCCAGCAGTTTCCCAGGGGGCGGAGAGACCCAGTACTTC. The genes are TRBV12-3 or TRBV12-4 and TRBJ2-5; 8 nucleotides line up with TRBD1. The CDR3 sequence is 14 residues long. With V trimmed by 3 bases and J by 4 bases, 4 bases remained unmatched.

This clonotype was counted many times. CDR3 protein: CASSGYGDHTIYF. In DNA, the CDR3 is TGTGCCAGCAGCGGATACGGGGACCACACCATATATTTT. J is TRBJ1-3 and V is TRBV7-2, with D possibly TRBD1 on 5 matching bases. With 5 bases removed from V and 8 bases from J, the gap between germline ends came to 13 bases. The CDR3 is made up of 13 amino acids. The germline gives CDR1 SGHTA, CDR2 FQGNSA.

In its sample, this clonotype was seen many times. In nucleotides, the CDR3 is TGTGCCAGTAGTACGACACCGTGGGACAGGAACTATGGCTACACCTTC. Translating it yields CASSTTPWDRNYGYTF. V and J are TRBV19 and TRBJ1-2, with 8 bases aligning to TRBD1. V trimming: 4 bases; J trimming: 2 bases; junction bases outside the gene matches: 9. CDR1 and CDR2 from the germline V gene are LNHDA and SQIVND (reference sequence). This CDR3 spans 16 amino acids.

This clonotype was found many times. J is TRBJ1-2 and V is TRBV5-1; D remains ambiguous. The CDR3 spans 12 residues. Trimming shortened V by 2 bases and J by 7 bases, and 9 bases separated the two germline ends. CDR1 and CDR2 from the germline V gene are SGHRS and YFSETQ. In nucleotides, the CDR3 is TGCGCCAGCAGCTTTTCAGGACTTGGCTACACCTTC. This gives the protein CASSFSGLGYTF.

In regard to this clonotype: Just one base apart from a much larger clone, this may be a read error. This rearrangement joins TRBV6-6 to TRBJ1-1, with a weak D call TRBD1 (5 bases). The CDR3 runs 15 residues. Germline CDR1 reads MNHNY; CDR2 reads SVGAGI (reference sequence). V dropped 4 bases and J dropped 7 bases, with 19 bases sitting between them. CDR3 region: CASSWDGLRVGEAFF. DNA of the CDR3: TGTGCCAGCAGTTGGGACGGGCTGCGGGTAGGTGAAGCTTTCTTT.

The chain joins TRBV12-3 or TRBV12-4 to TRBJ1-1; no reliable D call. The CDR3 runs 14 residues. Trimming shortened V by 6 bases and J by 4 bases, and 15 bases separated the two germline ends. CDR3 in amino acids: CASSETPTFTEAFF. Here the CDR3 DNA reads TGTGCCAGCAGCGAAACCCCTACATTCACTGAAGCTTTCTTT.

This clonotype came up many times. In DNA form, the CDR3 reads TGTGCCAGCATACCCCAGCGGAAAGAGACCCAGTACTTC. It yields the protein CASIPQRKETQYF. The V gene is TRBV7-2, the J gene TRBJ2-5; tentative D call: TRBD2 (5 bases). Per the germline V gene, CDR1 is SGHTA and CDR2 is FQGNSA. V gave up 7 bases and J gave up 3 bases, with 12 bases separating them. There are 13 residues in the CDR3.

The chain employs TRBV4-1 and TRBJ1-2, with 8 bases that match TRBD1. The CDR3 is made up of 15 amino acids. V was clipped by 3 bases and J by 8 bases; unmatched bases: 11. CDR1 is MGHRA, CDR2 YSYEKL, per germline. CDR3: CASSHLGQGGEGYTF. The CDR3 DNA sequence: TGCGCCAGCAGCCACCTCGGACAGGGCGGAGAGGGCTACACCTTC.

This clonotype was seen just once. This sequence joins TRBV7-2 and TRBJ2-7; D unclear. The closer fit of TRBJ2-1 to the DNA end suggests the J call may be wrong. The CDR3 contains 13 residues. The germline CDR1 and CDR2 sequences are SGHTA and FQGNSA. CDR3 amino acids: CASSREEYNEQFF. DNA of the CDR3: TGTGCCAGCAGCCGAGAGGAGTACAATGAGCAGTTCTTC.

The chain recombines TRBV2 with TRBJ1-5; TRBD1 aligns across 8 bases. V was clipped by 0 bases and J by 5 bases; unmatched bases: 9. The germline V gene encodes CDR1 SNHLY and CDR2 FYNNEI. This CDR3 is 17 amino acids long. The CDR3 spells CASSEAHRGSVDQPQHF. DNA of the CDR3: TGTGCCAGCAGTGAAGCACACAGGGGGTCCGTCGATCAGCCCCAGCATTTT.

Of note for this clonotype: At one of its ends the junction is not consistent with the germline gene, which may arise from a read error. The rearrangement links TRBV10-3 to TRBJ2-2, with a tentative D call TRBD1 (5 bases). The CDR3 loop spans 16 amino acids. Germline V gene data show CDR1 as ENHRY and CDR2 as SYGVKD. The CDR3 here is CASSSFRTGNTGELFF. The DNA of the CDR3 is TGTGCCAGCAGTTCTTTTCGAACAGGGAACACCGGGGAGCTGTTTTTT.

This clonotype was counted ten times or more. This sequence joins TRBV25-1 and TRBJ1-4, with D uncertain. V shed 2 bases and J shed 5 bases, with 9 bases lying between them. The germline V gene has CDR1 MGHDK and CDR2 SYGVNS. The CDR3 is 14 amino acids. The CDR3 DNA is TGTGCCAGCAGTGAACGGCGGGAGAATGAAAAACTGTTTTTT. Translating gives CASSERRENEKLFF.

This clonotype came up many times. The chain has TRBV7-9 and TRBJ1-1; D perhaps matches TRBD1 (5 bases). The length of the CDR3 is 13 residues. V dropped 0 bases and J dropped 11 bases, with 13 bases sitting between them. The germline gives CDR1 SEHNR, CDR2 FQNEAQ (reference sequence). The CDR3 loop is CASSLAGPRSAFF. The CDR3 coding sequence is TGTGCCAGCAGCTTAGCGGGGCCCCGGTCGGCTTTCTTT.